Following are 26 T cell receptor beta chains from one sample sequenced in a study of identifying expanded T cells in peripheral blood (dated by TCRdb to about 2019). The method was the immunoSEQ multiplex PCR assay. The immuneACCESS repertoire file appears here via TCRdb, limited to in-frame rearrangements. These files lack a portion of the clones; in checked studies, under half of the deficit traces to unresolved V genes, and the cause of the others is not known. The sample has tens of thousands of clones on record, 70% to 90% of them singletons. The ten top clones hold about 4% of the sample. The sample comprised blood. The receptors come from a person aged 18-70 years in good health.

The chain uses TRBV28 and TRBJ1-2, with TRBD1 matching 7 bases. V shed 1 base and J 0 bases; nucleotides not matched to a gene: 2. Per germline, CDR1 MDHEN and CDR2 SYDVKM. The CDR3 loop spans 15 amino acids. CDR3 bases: TGTGCCAGCAGTTTATACAGGGGCGCTAACTATGGCTACACCTTC. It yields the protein CASSLYRGANYGYTF.

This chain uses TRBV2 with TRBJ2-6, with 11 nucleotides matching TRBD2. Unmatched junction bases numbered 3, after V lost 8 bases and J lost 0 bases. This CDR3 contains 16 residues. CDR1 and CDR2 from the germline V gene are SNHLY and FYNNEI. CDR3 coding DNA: TGTGCCAGCGGTAGCGGGGGGGGCTCTGGGGCCAACGTCCTGACTTTC. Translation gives CASGSGGGSGANVLTF.

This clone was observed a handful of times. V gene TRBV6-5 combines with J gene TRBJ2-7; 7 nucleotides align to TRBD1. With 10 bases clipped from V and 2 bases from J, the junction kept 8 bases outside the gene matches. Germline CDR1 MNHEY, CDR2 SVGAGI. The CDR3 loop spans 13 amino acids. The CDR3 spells CATRNQGAYEQYF. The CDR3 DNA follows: TGTGCCACCCGAAACCAGGGGGCCTACGAGCAGTACTTC.

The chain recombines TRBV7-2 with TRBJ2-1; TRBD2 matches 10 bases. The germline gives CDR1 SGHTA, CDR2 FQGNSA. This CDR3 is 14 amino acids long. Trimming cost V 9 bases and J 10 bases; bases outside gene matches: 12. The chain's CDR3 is CASRRLAGEQEQFF. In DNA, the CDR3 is TGTGCCAGTCGAAGGCTAGCGGGGGAACAGGAGCAGTTCTTC.

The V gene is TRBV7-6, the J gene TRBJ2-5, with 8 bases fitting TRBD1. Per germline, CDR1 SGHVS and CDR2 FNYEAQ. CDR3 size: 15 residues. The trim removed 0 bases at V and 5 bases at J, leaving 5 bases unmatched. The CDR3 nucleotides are TGTGCCAGCAGCTTAGCAAGTAACAGGGGGGAGACCCAGTACTTC. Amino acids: CASSLASNRGETQYF.

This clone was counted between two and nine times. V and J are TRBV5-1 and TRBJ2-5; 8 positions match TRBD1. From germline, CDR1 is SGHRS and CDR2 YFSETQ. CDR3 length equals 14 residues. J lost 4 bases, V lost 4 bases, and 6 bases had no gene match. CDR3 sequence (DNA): TGCGCCAGCAGCACAGGGGGAAGGGGAGAGACCCAGTACTTC. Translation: CASSTGGRGETQYF.

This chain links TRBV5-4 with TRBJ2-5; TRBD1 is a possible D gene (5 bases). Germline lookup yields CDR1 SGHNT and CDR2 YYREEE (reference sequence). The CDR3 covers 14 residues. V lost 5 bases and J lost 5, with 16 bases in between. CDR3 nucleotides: TGTGCCAGCAGTTATACAGGATTCCAGGAGACCCAGTACTTC. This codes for CASSYTGFQETQYF.

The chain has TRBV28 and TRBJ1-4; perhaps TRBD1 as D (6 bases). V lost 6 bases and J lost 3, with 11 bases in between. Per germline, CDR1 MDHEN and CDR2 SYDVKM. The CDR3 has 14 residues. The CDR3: CASREGGSNEKLFF. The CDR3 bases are TGTGCCAGCAGGGAAGGGGGGTCTAATGAAAAACTGTTTTTT.

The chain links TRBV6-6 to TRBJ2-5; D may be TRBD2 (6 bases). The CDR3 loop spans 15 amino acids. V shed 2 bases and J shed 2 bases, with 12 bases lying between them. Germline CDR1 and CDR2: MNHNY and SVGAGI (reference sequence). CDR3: CASSYPGTSQETQYF. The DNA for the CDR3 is TGTGCCAGCAGTTACCCCGGGACTTCACAAGAGACCCAGTACTTC.

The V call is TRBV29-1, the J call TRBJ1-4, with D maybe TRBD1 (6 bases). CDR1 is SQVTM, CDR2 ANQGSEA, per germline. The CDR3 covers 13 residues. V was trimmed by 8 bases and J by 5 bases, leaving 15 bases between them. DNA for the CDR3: TGCAGCACCTTGACAGGCCTAAATGAAAAACTGTTTTTT. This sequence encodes CSTLTGLNEKLFF.

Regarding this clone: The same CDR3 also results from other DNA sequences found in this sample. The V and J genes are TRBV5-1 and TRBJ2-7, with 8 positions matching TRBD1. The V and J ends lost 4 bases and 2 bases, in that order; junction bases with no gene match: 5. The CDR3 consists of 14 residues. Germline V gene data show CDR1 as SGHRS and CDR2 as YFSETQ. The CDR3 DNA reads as TGCGCCAGCAGCCGTACAGGGGGAACCTACGAGCAGTACTTC. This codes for CASSRTGGTYEQYF.

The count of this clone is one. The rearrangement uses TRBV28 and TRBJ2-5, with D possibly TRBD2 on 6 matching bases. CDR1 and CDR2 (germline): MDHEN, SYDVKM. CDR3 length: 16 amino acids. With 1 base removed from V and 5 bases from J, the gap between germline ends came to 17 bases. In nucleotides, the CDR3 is TGTGCCAGCAGTTTATCTGGGGGGTTGGCTTGGGAGACCCAGTACTTC. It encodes CASSLSGGLAWETQYF.

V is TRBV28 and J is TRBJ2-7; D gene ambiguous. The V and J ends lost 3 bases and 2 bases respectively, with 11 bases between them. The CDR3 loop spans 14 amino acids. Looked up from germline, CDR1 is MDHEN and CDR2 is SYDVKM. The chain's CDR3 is CASSLVTPTYEQYF. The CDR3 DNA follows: TGTGCCAGCAGTTTGGTGACACCGACCTACGAGCAGTACTTC. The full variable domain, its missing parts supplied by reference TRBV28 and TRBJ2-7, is DVKVTQSSRYLVKRTGEKVFLECVQDMDHENMFWYRQDPGLGLRLIYFSYDVKMKEKGDIPEGYSVSREKKERFSLILESASTNQTSMYLCASSLVTPTYEQYFGPGTRLTVT.

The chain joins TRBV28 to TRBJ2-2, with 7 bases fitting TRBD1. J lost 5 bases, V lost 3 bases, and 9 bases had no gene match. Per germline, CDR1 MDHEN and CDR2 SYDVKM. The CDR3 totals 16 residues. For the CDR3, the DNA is TGTGCCAGCAGTTTCGGACAGGTTCGAGGAACCGGGGAGCTGTTTTTT. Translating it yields CASSFGQVRGTGELFF.

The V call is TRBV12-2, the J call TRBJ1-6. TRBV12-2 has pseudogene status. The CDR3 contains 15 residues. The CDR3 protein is CASRLRRSYNSPLHF. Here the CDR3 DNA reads TGTGCAAGTCGCTTAAGGAGGTCCTATAATTCACCCCTCCACTTT.

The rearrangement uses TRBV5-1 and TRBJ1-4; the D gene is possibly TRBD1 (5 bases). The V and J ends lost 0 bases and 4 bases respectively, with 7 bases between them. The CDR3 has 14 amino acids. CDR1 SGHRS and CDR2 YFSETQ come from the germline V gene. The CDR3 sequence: CASSLEGNNEKLFF. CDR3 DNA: TGCGCCAGCAGCTTGGAGGGGAATAATGAAAAACTGTTTTTT.

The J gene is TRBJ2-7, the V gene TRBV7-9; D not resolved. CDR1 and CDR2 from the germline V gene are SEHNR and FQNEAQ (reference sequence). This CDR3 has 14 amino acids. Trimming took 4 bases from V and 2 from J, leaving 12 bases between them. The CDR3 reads CASSSRSDPYEQYF. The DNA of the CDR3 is TGTGCCAGCAGCTCCCGTTCAGATCCCTACGAGCAGTACTTC.

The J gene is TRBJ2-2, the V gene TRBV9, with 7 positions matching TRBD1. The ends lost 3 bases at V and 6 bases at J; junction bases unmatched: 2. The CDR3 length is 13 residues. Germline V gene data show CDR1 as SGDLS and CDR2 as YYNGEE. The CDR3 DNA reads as TGTGCCAGCAGCGGACAGGGCTCCGGGGAGCTGTTTTTT. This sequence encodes CASSGQGSGELFF.

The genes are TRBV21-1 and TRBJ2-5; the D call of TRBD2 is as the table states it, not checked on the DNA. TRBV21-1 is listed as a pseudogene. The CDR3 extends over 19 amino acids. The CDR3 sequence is CASSNTRPGRREPQETQYF. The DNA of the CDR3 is TGTGCCAGCAGCAATACCCGGCCAGGTAGGAGGGAGCCCCAAGAGACCCAGTACTTC.

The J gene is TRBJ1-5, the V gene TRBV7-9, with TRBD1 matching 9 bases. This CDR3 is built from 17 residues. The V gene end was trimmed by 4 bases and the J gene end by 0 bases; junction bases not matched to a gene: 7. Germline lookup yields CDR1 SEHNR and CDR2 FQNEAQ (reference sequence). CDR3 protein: CASSSGTGLYSNQPQHF. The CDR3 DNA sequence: TGTGCCAGCAGCTCAGGGACAGGGCTCTATAGCAATCAGCCCCAGCATTTT.

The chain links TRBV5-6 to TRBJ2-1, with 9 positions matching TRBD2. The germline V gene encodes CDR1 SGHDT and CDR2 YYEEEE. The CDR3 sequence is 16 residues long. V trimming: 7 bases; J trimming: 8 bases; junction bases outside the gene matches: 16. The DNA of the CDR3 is TGTGCCAGCGCATTCCGGGTTGCGGGGGGGCCCCATGAGCAGTTCTTC. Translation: CASAFRVAGGPHEQFF.

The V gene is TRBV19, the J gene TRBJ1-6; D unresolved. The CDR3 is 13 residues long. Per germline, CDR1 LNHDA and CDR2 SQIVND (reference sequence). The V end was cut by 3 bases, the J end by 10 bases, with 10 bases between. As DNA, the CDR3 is TGTGCCAGTAGTATTAGGCCCGGGTCACCCCTCCACTTT. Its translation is CASSIRPGSPLHF.

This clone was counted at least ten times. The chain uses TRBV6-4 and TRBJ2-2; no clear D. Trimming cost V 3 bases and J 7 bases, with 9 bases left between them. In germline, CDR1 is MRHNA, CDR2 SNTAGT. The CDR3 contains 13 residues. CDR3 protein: CASSERAHGELFF. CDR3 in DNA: TGTGCCAGCAGTGAACGGGCCCACGGGGAGCTGTTTTTT.

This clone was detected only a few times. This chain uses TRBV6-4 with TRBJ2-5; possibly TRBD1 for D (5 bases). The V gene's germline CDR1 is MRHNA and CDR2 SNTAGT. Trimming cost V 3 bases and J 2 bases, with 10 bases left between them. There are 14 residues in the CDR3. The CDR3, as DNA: TGTGCCAGCAGTGAGGGGTCAGGGCAAGAGACCCAGTACTTC. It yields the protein CASSEGSGQETQYF.

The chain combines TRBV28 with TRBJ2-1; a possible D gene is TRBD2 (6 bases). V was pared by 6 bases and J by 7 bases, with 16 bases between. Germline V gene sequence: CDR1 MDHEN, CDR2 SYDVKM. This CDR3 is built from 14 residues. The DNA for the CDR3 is TGTGCCAGCAGCAGCGGGTTAGGGTTAAATGAGCAGTTCTTC. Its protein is CASSSGLGLNEQFF.

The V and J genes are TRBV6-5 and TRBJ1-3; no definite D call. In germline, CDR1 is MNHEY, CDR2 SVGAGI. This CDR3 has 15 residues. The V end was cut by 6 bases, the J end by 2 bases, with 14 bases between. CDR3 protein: CASSPRGGAGNTIYF. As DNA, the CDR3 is TGTGCCAGCAGCCCCCGGGGAGGAGCTGGAAACACCATATATTTT.